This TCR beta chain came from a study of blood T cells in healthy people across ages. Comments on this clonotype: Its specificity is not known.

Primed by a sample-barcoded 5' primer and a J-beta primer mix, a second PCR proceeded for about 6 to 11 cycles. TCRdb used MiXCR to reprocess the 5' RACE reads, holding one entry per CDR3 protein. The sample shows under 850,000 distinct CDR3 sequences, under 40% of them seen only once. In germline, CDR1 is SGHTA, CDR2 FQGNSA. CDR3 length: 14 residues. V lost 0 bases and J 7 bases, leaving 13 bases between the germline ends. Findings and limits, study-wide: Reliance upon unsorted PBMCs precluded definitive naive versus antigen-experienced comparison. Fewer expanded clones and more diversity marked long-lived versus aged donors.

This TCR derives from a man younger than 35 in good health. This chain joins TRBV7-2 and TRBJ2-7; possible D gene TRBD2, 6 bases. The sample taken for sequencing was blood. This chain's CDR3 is CASSLAGDLNEQYF. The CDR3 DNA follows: TGTGCCAGCAGCTTAGCGGGGGACTTAAATGAGCAGTACTTC.